This T cell receptor (beta chain) was identified in a study of cytomegalovirus exposure and HLA in healthy donors. Broader study findings: The study listed approximately 160 cytomegalovirus-associated TCR beta chains.

Repertoires were generated with immunoSEQ multiplex PCR, while TCRdb's copy carries only in-frame clones and drops some. The top ten hold roughly 2.5% of the sample, which has about 170,000 clones, roughly nine tenths seen once. Details on this clone: Its antigen remains unknown.

The length of the CDR3 is 15 residues. The trim removed 1 base at V and 3 bases at J, leaving 3 bases unmatched. CDR1 is SGHTA and CDR2 is FQGNSA in the germline V gene. The source material was PBMCs. This TCR was sampled from a man aged 18 to 29 in good health and CMV-seropositive. This chain joins TRBV7-2 and TRBJ1-3; TRBD1 agrees at 7 bases. The CDR3 sequence: CASSLDRGNGNTIYF. CDR3 bases: TGTGCCAGCAGCTTAGACAGGGGTAATGGAAACACCATATATTTT.